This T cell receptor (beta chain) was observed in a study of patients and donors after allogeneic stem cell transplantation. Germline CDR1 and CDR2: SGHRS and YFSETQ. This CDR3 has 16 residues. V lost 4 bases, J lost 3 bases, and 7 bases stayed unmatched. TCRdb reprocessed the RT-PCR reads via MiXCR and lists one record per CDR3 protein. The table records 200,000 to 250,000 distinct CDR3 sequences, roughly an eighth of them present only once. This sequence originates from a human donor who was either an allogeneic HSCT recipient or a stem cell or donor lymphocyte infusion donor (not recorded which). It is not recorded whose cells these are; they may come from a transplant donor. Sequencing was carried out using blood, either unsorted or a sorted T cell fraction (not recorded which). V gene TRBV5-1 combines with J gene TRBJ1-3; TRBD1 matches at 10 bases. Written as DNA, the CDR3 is TGCGCCAGCAGCAGTACCGGGACAGGGGTTGGAAACACCATATATTTT. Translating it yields CASSSTGTGVGNTIYF.